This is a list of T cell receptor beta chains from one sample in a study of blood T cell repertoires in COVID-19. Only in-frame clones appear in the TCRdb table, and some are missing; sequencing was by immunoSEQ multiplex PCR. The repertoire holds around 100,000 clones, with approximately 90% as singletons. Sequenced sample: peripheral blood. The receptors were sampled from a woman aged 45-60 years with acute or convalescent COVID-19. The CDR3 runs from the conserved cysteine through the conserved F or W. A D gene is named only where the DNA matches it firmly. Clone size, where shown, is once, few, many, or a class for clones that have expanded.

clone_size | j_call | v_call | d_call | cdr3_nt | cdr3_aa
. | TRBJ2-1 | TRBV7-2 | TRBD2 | TGTGCCAGCAGCTTAGCTTGGACTAGCGGACTATACAATGAGCAGTTCTTC | CASSLAWTSGLYNEQFF
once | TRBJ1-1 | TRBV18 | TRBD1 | TGTGCCAGCTCAGCTCCGACAGGGGGGTACACTGAAGCTTTCTTT | CASSAPTGGYTEAFF
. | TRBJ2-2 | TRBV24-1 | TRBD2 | TGTGCCACCAGTGATCGTACTAGCGGGAGAAGCACCGGGGAGCTGTTTTTT | CATSDRTSGRSTGELFF
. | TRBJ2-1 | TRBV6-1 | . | TGTGCCAGCAGTGAAATCGGGGGGCGAAATTACAATGAGCAGTTCTTC | CASSEIGGRNYNEQFF
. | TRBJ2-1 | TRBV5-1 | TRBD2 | TGCGCCAGCAGCTCTAGCGGGTACAATGAGCAGTTCTTC | CASSSSGYNEQFF
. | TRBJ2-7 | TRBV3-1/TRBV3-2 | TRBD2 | TGTGCCAGCAGCACTAAGACTAGCGGGGCGAGCTCCTACGAGCAGTACTTC | CASSTKTSGASSYEQYF
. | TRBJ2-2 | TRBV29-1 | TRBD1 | TGCAGCGTTGCTAGGACAGGGGGCCCCGGGGAGCTGTTTTTT | CSVARTGGPGELFF
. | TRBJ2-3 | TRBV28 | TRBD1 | TGTGCCAGCAGCCCTAGGACAGGGCCAACAGATACGCAGTATTTT | CASSPRTGPTDTQYF
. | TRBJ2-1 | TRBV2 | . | TGTGCCAGCAGTGCAGAACCTAGCGTGTCCTACAATGAGCAGTTCTTC | CASSAEPSVSYNEQFF
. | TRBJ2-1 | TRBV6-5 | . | TGTGCCAGCAGTCAGACCCGAGAGGGAGGTGAGCAGTTCTTC | CASSQTREGGEQFF
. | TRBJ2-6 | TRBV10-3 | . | TGTGCCATCAGGGGACAACTGGAGATCCCTGGGGCCAACGTCCTGACTTTC | CAIRGQLEIPGANVLTF